This T cell receptor beta chain was sequenced during a study of blood T cell repertoires in COVID-19. Study at large: T cells, B-cell-depleted T cells, or PBMCs supplied cDNA or gDNA.

This clone has a single count. Only in-frame clones appear in the TCRdb table, and some are missing; sequencing was by immunoSEQ multiplex PCR. The sample gives roughly 250,000 clones, approximately 80% of which show up once; 4.9% is in the top ten. This TCR came from a woman of 80 years or more with active or convalescent COVID-19. What was sequenced was peripheral blood.

The CDR3 sequence: CASSAGMRNEKLFF. The CDR3 DNA is TGTGCCAGCAGCGCGGGGATGAGGAATGAAAAACTGTTTTTT. The chain has TRBV7-6 and TRBJ1-4, with D uncertain. Trimming removed 5 bases from V and 5 bases from J, with 12 bases in between. The germline gives CDR1 SGHVS, CDR2 FNYEAQ. CDR3 size: 14 residues.